Each of the 26 T cell receptor beta chains below was sequenced from the same sample in a study of T-cell reconstitution after alpha-beta-depleted transplantation in children. Unique molecular identifiers were incorporated into the prepared TCRbeta library. One entry per CDR3 protein, called by TCRdb with MiXCR from the PCR reads. Among a few hundred thousand distinct CDR3 sequences, about 23% were seen once, and the ten largest hold approximately 2.5%. Sequencing was performed on PBMCs, taken before TCRalphabeta/CD19-depleted stem cell transplant. The receptors stem from a girl aged 2-9 years with Fanconi anemia, due to receive a stem cell transplant.

The chain is built from TRBV7-2 and TRBJ2-7, with D hard to call. CDR3 size: 13 residues. Trimming removed 2 bases at V and 4 bases at J, with 9 bases between. Germline lookup yields CDR1 SGHTA and CDR2 FQGNSA. CDR3 amino acids: CASSLRRIYEQYF. The CDR3 nucleotides are TGTGCCAGCAGCTTAAGGCGGATTTACGAGCAGTACTTC.

The chain combines TRBV12-5 with TRBJ2-7, with a tentative D call TRBD1 (6 bases). Trimming shortened V by 7 bases and J by 1 base, and 29 bases separated the two germline ends. This CDR3 contains 19 residues. Germline lookup yields CDR1 LGHNT and CDR2 FRNRAP. CDR3 DNA: TGTGCTAGTGTGCCGTCGGTTTTTTCAGACAGGCGAACGTCCTACGAGCAGTACTTC. Its protein is CASVPSVFSDRRTSYEQYF.

This clonotype was observed at least ten times. The CDR3 sequence: CASSRSGGRTYEQYF. The CDR3 DNA reads TGTGCCAGCAGCCGTAGCGGGGGCCGAACCTACGAGCAGTACTTC. V is TRBV4-2 and J is TRBJ2-7; 9 bases map to TRBD2. From germline, CDR1 is LGHNA and CDR2 YNFKEQ. The CDR3 is 15 residues long. After removal of 4 bases from V and 2 bases from J, the junction contained 6 bases not matched to a gene.

This clonotype appeared many times. The V call is TRBV12-3 or TRBV12-4, the J call TRBJ2-3, with D perhaps matching TRBD1 or TRBD2 (6 bases each). The CDR3 runs to 14 residues. V shed 3 bases and J shed 6 bases, with 13 bases lying between them. CDR3 loop: CASSFGGLGDTQYF. For the CDR3, the DNA is TGTGCCAGCAGTTTCGGGGGCCTTGGGGATACGCAGTATTTT.

As for this clonotype: Germline and junction disagree at one end, which may indicate a read error. CDR3: CASRRSPRGEQHF. The CDR3 coding sequence is TGTGCCAGCCGACGATCTCCTAGGGGCGAGCAGCACTTC. V gene TRBV25-1 combines with J gene TRBJ2-7, with TRBD1 as a possible D gene (5 bases). The V gene's germline CDR1 is MGHDK and CDR2 SYGVNS. This CDR3 region has 13 residues.

This clonotype was seen a handful of times. This rearrangement joins TRBV29-1 to TRBJ2-3; D not certain. CDR1 is SQVTM and CDR2 is ANQGSEA in the germline V gene. CDR3 size: 17 residues. The germline V and J ends were trimmed by 0 bases and 0 bases, with 16 bases remaining between them. The CDR3 DNA reads TGCAGCGTTGAAGATCCCTGGACGGCCTCTAGCACAGATACGCAGTATTTT. Amino acids: CSVEDPWTASSTDTQYF.

This clonotype has at least ten counts. The gene calls are TRBV20-1 and TRBJ2-7, with a tentative D call TRBD2 (6 bases). Per germline, CDR1 DFQATT and CDR2 SNEGSKA (reference sequence). V gave up 6 bases and J gave up 3 bases, with 18 bases separating them. CDR3 length equals 14 residues. CDR3: CSAPSSGLYYEQYF. The CDR3 DNA sequence: TGCAGTGCCCCCTCGAGCGGGCTATACTACGAGCAGTACTTC.

The chain carries TRBV5-6 and TRBJ2-5, with D tentatively TRBD1 (5 bases). V was shortened by 4 bases and J by 0 bases, with 10 bases between the two germline ends. Germline V gene data show CDR1 as SGHDT and CDR2 as YYEEEE. The CDR3 spans 14 residues. CDR3 in DNA: TGTGCCAGCAGCGATGGACATTACCAAGAGACCCAGTACTTC. Amino acid sequence: CASSDGHYQETQYF.

This clonotype was recorded at least ten times. The V and J genes are TRBV7-9 and TRBJ2-7; TRBD1 matches 7 bases. The CDR3 consists of 15 residues. CDR1 is SEHNR and CDR2 is FQNEAQ in the germline V gene (reference sequence). V lost 1 base, J lost 3 bases, and 6 bases stayed unmatched. This CDR3 is CASSLGQGSFYEQYF. CDR3 sequence (DNA): TGTGCCAGCAGCTTAGGACAGGGATCTTTCTACGAGCAGTACTTC.

This clonotype has a count of ten or more. This rearrangement joins TRBV5-1 to TRBJ2-1, with D possibly called TRBD1 or TRBD2 (5 bases each). The CDR3 has 14 residues. V was trimmed by 4 bases and J by 5 bases, leaving 13 bases between them. Germline V gives CDR1 SGHRS, CDR2 YFSETQ. CDR3 bases: TGCGCCAGCAGCCCGGTAGGGACCCACAATGAGCAGTTCTTC. This translates into CASSPVGTHNEQFF. Supplemented by reference TRBV5-1 and TRBJ2-1, the full variable domain reads KAGVTQTPRYLIKTRGQQVTLSCSPISGHRSVSWYQQTPGQGLQFLFEYFSETQRNKGNFPGRFSGRQFSNSRSEMNVSTLELGDSALYLCASSPVGTHNEQFFGPGTRLTVL.

The chain uses TRBV6-5 and TRBJ2-5; 11 bases align to TRBD2. The germline V gene encodes CDR1 MNHEY and CDR2 SVGAGI. This CDR3 contains 18 residues. The J segment lost 7 bases and the V segment lost 0 bases, leaving 13 bases of the junction unmatched. CDR3 loop: CASSYSIGTGTSGPTQYF. In nucleotides, the CDR3 is TGTGCCAGCAGTTACTCGATTGGGACCGGGACTAGCGGTCCGACCCAGTACTTC.

V and J are TRBV5-1 and TRBJ2-7; tentative D call: TRBD2 (5 bases). The CDR3 consists of 15 residues. Germline V gene sequence: CDR1 SGHRS, CDR2 YFSETQ. V lost 4 bases to trimming and J lost 4 bases, with 18 bases between them. The CDR3 is CASSNSHPVAYEQYF. The CDR3 DNA is TGCGCCAGCAGCAACAGTCACCCAGTAGCGTACGAGCAGTACTTC.

This clonotype was picked up a small number of times. The V gene is TRBV28, the J gene TRBJ2-1; D is perhaps TRBD2 (5 bases). The V end was cut by 6 bases, the J end by 5 bases, with 17 bases between. The CDR3 has 15 amino acids. Germline CDR1 is MDHEN and CDR2 is SYDVKM. The CDR3 protein is CASRTGLTRDNEQFF. CDR3 bases: TGTGCCAGCAGGACCGGACTCACTCGCGACAATGAGCAGTTCTTC.

This clonotype occurred many times. The rearrangement joins TRBV12-3 or TRBV12-4 to TRBJ1-2, with 7 bases matching TRBD1. V trimming: 5 bases; J trimming: 2 bases; junction bases outside the gene matches: 5. CDR3 length equals 14 residues. The CDR3 DNA follows: TGTGCCAGCAGTCTGGGACAGCCGAACTATGGCTACACCTTC. Its translation: CASSLGQPNYGYTF.

This clonotype was recorded many times. J is TRBJ1-1 and V is TRBV29-1, with 7 bases that match TRBD1. Trimming at V came to 6 bases and at J to 4 bases, leaving 8 bases not matched to a gene. The CDR3 covers 13 residues. From germline, CDR1 is SQVTM and CDR2 ANQGSEA. The CDR3 DNA sequence: TGCAGCGTCATGACAGGGAGAAGCACTGAAGCTTTCTTT. It translates to CSVMTGRSTEAFF. Together with reference TRBV29-1 and TRBJ1-1, the CDR3 gives the full variable domain: SAVISQKPSRDICQRGTSLTIQCQVDSQVTMMFWYRQQPGQSLTLIATANQGSEATYESGFVIDKFPISRPNLTFSTLTVSNMSPEDSSIYLCSVMTGRSTEAFFGQGTRLTVV.

Ten or more counts support this clonotype. This sequence joins TRBV6-2 or TRBV6-3 and TRBJ1-1; D unresolved. Germline loops: CDR1 MNHEY, CDR2 SVGEGT. This CDR3 has 13 amino acids. V was pared by 2 bases and J by 3 bases, with 7 bases between. The CDR3 bases are TGTGCCAGCAGTTACACGGTATACACTGAAGCTTTCTTT. Translation gives CASSYTVYTEAFF.

At least ten counts were recorded for this clonotype. The chain joins TRBV9 to TRBJ2-1, with D perhaps being TRBD1 or TRBD2 (5 bases each). Trimming took 0 bases from V and 8 from J, leaving 6 bases between them. The CDR3 length is 12 residues. Germline CDR1 is SGDLS and CDR2 is YYNGEE. The CDR3 DNA is TGTGCCAGCAGCGTAGGAGGGGATGAGCAGTTCTTC. It specifies CASSVGGDEQFF.

This clonotype was seen repeatedly, ten times or more. This chain links TRBV27 with TRBJ2-7; TRBD1 matches 7 bases. V trimming: 5 bases; J trimming: 1 base; junction bases outside the gene matches: 5. CDR3 length: 14 amino acids. The V gene's germline CDR1 is MNHEY and CDR2 SMNVEV (reference sequence). The CDR3 region is CASSREQGSYEQYF. CDR3 in DNA: TGTGCCAGCAGTCGCGAACAGGGGTCCTACGAGCAGTACTTC.

This clonotype was seen once. This chain links TRBV20-1 with TRBJ1-5; D gene unclear. The CDR3 spans 13 residues. The V gene lost 5 bases and the J gene lost 0 bases, with 8 bases spanning the gap. Germline CDR1 is DFQATT and CDR2 is SNEGSKA (reference sequence). Here the CDR3 reads CSAAGSSNQPQHF. The CDR3 region has the DNA TGCAGTGCTGCGGGATCTAGCAATCAGCCCCAGCATTTT.

This clonotype was recorded at least ten times. This chain uses TRBV12-3 or TRBV12-4 with TRBJ2-1, with 8 nucleotides matching TRBD2. This CDR3 spans 17 amino acids. Unmatched junction bases numbered 15, after V lost 7 bases and J lost 4 bases. For the CDR3, the DNA is TGTGCCAGCACCGCCTGGGGGAACCAGCGGGAGTACAATGAGCAGTTCTTC. It specifies CASTAWGNQREYNEQFF.

This clonotype came up a few times. CDR3 protein: CSAIGTSGRYSEQFF. CDR3 DNA sequence: TGCAGTGCTATCGGGACTAGCGGGAGGTATAGTGAGCAGTTCTTC. V is TRBV20-1 and J is TRBJ2-1, with 15 positions matching TRBD2. The CDR3 length is 15 residues. The germline V gene has CDR1 DFQATT and CDR2 SNEGSKA (reference sequence). Trimming removed 4 bases from V and 9 bases from J; junction bases left unmatched: 7.

In this sample, this clonotype turned up many times. V is TRBV29-1 and J is TRBJ2-3; possibly TRBD2 for D (5 bases). Per germline, CDR1 SQVTM and CDR2 ANQGSEA. Trimming removed 4 bases at V and 8 bases at J, with 13 bases between. There are 12 residues in the CDR3. CDR3 in amino acids: CSVGGGSGTQYF. CDR3 nucleotides: TGCAGCGTTGGTGGCGGGTCCGGTACGCAGTATTTT.

The gene calls are TRBV7-9 and TRBJ2-7; a possible D gene is TRBD1 (6 bases). Germline CDR1 and CDR2: SEHNR and FQNEAQ (reference sequence). The V end lost 3 bases, the J end lost 6 bases, and 12 bases lay between the germline ends. This CDR3 has 13 residues. CDR3 in amino acids: CASSFNRDGEQYF. The CDR3 coding sequence is TGTGCCAGCAGCTTTAACAGGGACGGCGAGCAGTACTTC.

This sequence joins TRBV7-8 and TRBJ1-2, with TRBD1 matching over 7 bases. Trimming removed 5 bases from V and 2 bases from J; junction bases left unmatched: 5. The CDR3 has 14 residues. Germline CDR1 is SGHVS and CDR2 is FQNEAQ. As DNA, the CDR3 is TGTGCCAGCAGCCGGGACAGTTCCAACTATGGCTACACCTTC. The encoded protein is CASSRDSSNYGYTF.

The chain joins TRBV27 to TRBJ2-2, with D maybe TRBD2 (5 bases). V lost 7 bases, J lost 5 bases, and 8 bases lay in between. The CDR3 runs 12 residues. CDR1 and CDR2 (germline): MNHEY, SMNVEV (reference sequence). The CDR3 spells CASTSGTGELFF. In DNA form, the CDR3 reads TGTGCCAGCACCTCGGGGACCGGGGAGCTGTTTTTT.

The sample holds many counts of this clonotype. The V gene is TRBV11-2, the J gene TRBJ2-1; TRBD2 agrees at 13 bases. CDR3 length equals 18 residues. Per the germline V gene, CDR1 is SGHAT and CDR2 is FQNNGV. Trimming cost V 2 bases and J 4 bases; bases outside gene matches: 8. The CDR3, as DNA: TGTGCCAGCAGCTTAAGACTAGCGGGGGGCTATCGATACAATGAGCAGTTCTTC. Its translation: CASSLRLAGGYRYNEQFF.